This TCR beta chain was captured in a study of control samples from healthy donors and cancer patients. The CDR3 has 13 residues. From germline, CDR1 is MNHEY and CDR2 SVGAGI. The ends were cut back, 8 bases at V and 1 base at J, with 8 bases in the middle. Some clones are missing from TCRdb's copy, which holds only in-frame ones; the method was immunoSEQ multiplex PCR. The repertoire includes some 150,000 clones, around 90% of them detected once, and over 4% sits in the top ten. The chain has TRBV6-5 and TRBJ2-2; no reliable D call. The TCR sequence derives from a man aged 30 to 39 in good health. Sequenced input: blood. CDR3 loop: CASRAENTGELFF. Written as DNA, the CDR3 is TGTGCCAGCCGGGCCGAGAACACCGGGGAGCTGTTTTTT.